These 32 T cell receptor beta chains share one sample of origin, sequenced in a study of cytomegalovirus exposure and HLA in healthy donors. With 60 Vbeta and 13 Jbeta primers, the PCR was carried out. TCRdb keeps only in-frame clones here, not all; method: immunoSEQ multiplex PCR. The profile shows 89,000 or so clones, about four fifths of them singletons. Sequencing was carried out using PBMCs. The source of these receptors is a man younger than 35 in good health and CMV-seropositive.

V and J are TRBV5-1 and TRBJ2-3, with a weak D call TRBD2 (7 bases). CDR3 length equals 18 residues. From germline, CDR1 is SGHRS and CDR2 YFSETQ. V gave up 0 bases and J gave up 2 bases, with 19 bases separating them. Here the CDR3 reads CASSLEARGASLTDTQYF. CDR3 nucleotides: TGCGCCAGCAGCTTGGAGGCTCGGGGGGCATCCCTCACAGATACGCAGTATTTT. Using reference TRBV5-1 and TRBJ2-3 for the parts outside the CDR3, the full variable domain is KAGVTQTPRYLIKTRGQQVTLSCSPISGHRSVSWYQQTPGQGLQFLFEYFSETQRNKGNFPGRFSGRQFSNSRSEMNVSTLELGDSALYLCASSLEARGASLTDTQYFGPGTRLTVL.

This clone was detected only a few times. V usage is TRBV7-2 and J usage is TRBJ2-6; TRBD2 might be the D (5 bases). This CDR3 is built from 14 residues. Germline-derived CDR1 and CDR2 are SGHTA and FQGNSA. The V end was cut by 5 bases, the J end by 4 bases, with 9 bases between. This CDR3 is CASSSGGGANVLTF. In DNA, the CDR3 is TGTGCCAGCAGCAGCGGTGGCGGGGCCAACGTCCTGACTTTC.

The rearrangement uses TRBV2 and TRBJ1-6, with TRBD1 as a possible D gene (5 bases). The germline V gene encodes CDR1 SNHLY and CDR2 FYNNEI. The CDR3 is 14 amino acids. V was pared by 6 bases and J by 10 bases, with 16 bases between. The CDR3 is CASRGEQGSSPLHF. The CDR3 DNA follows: TGTGCCAGCAGAGGTGAGCAGGGATCGTCACCCCTCCACTTT.

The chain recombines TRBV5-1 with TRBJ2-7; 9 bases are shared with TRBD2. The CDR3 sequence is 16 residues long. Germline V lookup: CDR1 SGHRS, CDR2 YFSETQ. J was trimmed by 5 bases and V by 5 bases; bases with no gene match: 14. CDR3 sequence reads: CASSRAGGLNRHEQYF. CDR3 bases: TGCGCCAGCAGTCGAGCGGGGGGCCTTAATAGGCACGAGCAGTACTTC.

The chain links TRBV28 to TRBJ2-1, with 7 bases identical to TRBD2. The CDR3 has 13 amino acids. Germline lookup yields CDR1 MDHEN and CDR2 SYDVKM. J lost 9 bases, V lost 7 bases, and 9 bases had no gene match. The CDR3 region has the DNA TGTGCCAGCACGGCGTTAGCGGGTATTGAGCAGTTCTTC. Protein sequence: CASTALAGIEQFF.

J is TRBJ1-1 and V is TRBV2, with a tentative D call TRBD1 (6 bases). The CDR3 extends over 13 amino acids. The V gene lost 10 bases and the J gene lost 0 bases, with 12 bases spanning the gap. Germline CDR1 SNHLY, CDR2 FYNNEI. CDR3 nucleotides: TGTGCCATGACGACAGGCATGAACACTGAAGCTTTCTTT. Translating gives CAMTTGMNTEAFF.

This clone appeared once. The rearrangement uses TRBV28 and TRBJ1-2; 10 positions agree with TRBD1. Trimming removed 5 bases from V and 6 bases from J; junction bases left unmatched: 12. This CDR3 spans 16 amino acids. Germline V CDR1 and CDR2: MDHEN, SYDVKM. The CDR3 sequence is CASSVPGQGKFDGYTF. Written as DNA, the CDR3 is TGTGCCAGCAGTGTCCCGGGACAGGGGAAGTTCGATGGCTACACCTTC.

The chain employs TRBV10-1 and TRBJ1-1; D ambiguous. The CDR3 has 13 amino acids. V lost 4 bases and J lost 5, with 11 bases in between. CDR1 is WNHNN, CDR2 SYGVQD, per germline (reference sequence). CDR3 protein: CASSVGGWTEAFF. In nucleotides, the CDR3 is TGCGCCAGCAGTGTCGGAGGGTGGACTGAAGCTTTCTTT.

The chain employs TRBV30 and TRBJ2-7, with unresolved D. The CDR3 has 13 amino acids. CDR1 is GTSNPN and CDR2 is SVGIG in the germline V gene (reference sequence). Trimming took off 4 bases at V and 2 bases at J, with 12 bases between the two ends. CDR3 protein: CAWNEADTYEQYF. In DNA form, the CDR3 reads TGTGCCTGGAATGAGGCAGATACCTACGAGCAGTACTTC. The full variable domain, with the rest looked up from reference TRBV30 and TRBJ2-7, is SQTIHQWPATLVQPVGSPLSLECTVEGTSNPNLYWYRQAAGRGLQLLFYSVGIGQISSEVPQNLSASRPQDRQFILSSKKLLLSDSGFYLCAWNEADTYEQYFGPGTRLTVT.

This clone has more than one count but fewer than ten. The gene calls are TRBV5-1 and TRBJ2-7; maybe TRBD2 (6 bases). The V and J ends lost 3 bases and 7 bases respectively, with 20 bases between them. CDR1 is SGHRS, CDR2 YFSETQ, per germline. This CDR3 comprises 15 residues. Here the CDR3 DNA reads TGCGCCAGCAGCTCGGGAGACATCCCTGGGGGGGAGCAGTACTTC. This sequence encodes CASSSGDIPGGEQYF.

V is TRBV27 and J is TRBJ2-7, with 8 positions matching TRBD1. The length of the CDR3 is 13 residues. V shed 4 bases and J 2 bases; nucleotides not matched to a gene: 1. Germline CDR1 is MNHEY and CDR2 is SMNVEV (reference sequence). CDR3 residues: CASSWDRTYEQYF. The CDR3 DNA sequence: TGTGCCAGCAGTTGGGACAGGACCTACGAGCAGTACTTC.

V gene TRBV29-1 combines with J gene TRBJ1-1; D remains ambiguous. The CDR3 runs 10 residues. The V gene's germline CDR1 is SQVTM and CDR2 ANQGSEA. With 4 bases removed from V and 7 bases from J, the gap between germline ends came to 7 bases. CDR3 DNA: TGCAGCGTTGGAGCGTATGAAGCTTTCTTT. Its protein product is CSVGAYEAFF.

The CDR3 here is CASSGPPRQGTSYSNQPQHF. The CDR3 DNA reads as TGTGCCAGCAGTGGACCCCCTCGACAGGGCACGAGCTATAGCAATCAGCCCCAGCATTTT. The chain joins TRBV2 to TRBJ1-5, with 7 positions matching TRBD1. V trimming: 4 bases; J trimming: 0 bases; junction bases outside the gene matches: 18. This CDR3 comprises 20 residues. CDR1 and CDR2 from the germline V gene are SNHLY and FYNNEI.

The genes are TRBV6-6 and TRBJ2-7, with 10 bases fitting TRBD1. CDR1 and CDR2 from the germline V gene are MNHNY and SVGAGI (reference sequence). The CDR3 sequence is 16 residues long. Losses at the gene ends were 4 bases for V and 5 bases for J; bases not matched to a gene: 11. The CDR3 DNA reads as TGTGCCAGCAGTTCTACCGGGACAGGGGTAATGGACGAGCAGTACTTC. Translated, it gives CASSSTGTGVMDEQYF.

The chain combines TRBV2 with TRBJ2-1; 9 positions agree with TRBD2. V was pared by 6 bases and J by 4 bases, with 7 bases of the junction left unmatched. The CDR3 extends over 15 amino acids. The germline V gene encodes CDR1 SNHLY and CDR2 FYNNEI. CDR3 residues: CASRAGTSRYNEQFF. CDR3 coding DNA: TGTGCCAGCAGAGCCGGGACTAGCCGGTACAATGAGCAGTTCTTC.

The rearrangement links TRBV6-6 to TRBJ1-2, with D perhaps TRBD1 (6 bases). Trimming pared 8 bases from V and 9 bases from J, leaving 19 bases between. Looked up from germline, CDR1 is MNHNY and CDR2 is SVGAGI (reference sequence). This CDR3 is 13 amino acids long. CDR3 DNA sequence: TGTGCCAGCTCCTATCTAGGGGGGGAAAGCTACACCTTC. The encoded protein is CASSYLGGESYTF.

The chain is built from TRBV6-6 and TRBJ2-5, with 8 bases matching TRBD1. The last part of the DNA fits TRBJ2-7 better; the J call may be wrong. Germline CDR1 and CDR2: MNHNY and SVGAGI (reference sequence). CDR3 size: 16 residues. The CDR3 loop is CASSYPFTGGTYEQYF. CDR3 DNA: TGTGCCAGCAGTTACCCCTTTACAGGGGGGACCTACGAGCAGTACTTC.

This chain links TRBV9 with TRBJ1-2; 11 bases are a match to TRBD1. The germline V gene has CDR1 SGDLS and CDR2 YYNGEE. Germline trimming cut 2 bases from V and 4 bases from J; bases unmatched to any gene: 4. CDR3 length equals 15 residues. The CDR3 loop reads CASSVLGQGVYGYTF. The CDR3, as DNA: TGTGCCAGCAGCGTTTTGGGACAGGGGGTCTATGGCTACACCTTC.

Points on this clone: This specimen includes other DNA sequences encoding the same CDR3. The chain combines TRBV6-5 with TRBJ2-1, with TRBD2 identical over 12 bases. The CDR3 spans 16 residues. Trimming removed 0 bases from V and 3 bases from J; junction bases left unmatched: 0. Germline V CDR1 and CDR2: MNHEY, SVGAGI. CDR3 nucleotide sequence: TGTGCCAGCAGTTACTCACTAGCGGGGGGCTACAATGAGCAGTTCTTC. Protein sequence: CASSYSLAGGYNEQFF.

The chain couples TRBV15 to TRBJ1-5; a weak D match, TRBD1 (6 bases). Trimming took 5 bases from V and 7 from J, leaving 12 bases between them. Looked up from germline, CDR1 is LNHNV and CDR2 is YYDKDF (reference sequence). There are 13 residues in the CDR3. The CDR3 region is CATSGDRRQPQHF. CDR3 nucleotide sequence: TGTGCCACCAGCGGTGACAGGCGCCAGCCCCAGCATTTT. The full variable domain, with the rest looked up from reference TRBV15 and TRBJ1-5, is DAMVIQNPRYQVTQFGKPVTLSCSQTLNHNVMYWYQQKSSQAPKLLFHYYDKDFNNEADTPDNFQSRRPNTSFCFLDIRSPGLGDTAMYLCATSGDRRQPQHFGDGTRLSIL.

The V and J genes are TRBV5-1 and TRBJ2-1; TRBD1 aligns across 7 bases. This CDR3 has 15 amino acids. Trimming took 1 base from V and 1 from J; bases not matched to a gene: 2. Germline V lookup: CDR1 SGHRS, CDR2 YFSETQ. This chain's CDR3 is CASSLNRGSYNEQFF. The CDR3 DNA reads TGCGCCAGCAGCTTGAACAGGGGTTCCTACAATGAGCAGTTCTTC. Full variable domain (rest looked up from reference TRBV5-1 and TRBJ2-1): KAGVTQTPRYLIKTRGQQVTLSCSPISGHRSVSWYQQTPGQGLQFLFEYFSETQRNKGNFPGRFSGRQFSNSRSEMNVSTLELGDSALYLCASSLNRGSYNEQFFGPGTRLTVL.

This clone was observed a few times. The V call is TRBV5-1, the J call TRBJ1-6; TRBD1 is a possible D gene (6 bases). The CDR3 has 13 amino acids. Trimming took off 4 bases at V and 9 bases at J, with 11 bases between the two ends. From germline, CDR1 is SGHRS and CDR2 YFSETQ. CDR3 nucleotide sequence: TGCGCCAGCAGCATCGACAGGCTTTCACCCCTCCACTTT. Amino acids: CASSIDRLSPLHF.

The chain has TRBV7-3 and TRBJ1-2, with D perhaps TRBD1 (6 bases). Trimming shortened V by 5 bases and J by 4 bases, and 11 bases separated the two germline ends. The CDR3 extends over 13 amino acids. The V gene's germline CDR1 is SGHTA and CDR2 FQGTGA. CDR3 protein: CASSQTQGYGYTF. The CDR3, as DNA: TGTGCCAGCAGCCAAACACAGGGCTATGGCTACACCTTC.

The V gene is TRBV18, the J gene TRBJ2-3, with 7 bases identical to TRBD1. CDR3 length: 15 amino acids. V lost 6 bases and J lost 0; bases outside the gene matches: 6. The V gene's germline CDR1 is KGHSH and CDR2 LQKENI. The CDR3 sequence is CASSQGQTSTDTQYF. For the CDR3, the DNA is TGTGCCAGCTCGCAGGGACAGACTAGCACAGATACGCAGTATTTT.

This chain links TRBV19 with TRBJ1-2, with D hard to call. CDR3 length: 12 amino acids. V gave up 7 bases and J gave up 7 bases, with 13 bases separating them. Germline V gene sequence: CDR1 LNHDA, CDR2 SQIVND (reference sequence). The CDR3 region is CASTMEGLGYTF. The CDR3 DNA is TGTGCCAGTACCATGGAGGGTCTTGGCTACACCTTC.

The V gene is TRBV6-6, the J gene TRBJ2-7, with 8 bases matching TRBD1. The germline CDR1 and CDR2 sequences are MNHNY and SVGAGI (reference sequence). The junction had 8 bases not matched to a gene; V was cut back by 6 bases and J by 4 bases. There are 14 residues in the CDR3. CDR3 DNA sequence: TGTGCCAGCAGAAATTCGGACAGGGAGTACGAGCAGTACTTC. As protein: CASRNSDREYEQYF.

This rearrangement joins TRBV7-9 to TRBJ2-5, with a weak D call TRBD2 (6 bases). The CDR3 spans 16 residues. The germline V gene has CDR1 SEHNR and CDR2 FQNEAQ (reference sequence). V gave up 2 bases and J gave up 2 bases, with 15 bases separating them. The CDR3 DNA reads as TGTGCCAGCAGCTTATTGGTGGGGGGTAGGCAAGAGACCCAGTACTTC. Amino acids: CASSLLVGGRQETQYF.

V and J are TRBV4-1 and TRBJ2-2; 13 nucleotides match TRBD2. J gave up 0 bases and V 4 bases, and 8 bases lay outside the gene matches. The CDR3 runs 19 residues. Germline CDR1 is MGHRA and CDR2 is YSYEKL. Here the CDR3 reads CASSPRGTSGTANTGELFF. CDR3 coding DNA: TGCGCCAGCAGCCCCCGGGGGACTAGCGGGACCGCGAACACCGGGGAGCTGTTTTTT.

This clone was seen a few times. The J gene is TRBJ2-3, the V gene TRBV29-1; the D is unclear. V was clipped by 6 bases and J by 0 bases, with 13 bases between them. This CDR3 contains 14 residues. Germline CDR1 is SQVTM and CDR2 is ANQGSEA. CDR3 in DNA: TGCAGCGTCGCAGGTACCACAAGCACAGATACGCAGTATTTT. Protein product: CSVAGTTSTDTQYF.

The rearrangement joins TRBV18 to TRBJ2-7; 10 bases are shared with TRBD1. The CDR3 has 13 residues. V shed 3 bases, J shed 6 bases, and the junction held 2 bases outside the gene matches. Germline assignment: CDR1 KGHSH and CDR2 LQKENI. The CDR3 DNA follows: TGTGCCAGCTCACCCCGGGACAGGGGCGAGCAGTACTTC. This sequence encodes CASSPRDRGEQYF.

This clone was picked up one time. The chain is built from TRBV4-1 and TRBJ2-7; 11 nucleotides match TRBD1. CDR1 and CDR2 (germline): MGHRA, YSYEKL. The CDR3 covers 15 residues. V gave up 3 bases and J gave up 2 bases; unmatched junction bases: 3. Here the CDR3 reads CASSHRTGGPYEQYF. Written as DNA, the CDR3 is TGCGCCAGCAGCCATCGGACAGGGGGCCCCTACGAGCAGTACTTC.

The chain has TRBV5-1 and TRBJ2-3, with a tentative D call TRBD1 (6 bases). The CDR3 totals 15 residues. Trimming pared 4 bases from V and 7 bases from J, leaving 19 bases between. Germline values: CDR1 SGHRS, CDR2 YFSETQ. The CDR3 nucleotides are TGCGCCAGCAGCCCGAATGGACAGATAAGTAATACGCAGTATTTT. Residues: CASSPNGQISNTQYF.